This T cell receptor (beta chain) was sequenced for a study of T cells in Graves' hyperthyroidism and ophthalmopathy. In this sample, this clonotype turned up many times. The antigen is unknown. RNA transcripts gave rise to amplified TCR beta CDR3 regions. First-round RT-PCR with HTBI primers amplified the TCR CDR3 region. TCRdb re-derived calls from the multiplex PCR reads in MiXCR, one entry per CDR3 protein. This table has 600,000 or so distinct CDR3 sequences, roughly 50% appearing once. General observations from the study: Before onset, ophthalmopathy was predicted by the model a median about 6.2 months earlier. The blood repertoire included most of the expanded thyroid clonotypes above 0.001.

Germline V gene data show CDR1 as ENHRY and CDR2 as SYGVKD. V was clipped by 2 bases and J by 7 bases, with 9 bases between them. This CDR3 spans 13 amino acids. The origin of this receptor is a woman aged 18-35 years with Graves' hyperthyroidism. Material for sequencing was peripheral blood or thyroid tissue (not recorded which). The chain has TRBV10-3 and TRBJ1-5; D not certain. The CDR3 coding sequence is TGTGCCATCAGTGAGAGGGTTTTCCAGCCCCAGCATTTT. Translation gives CAISERVFQPQHF.